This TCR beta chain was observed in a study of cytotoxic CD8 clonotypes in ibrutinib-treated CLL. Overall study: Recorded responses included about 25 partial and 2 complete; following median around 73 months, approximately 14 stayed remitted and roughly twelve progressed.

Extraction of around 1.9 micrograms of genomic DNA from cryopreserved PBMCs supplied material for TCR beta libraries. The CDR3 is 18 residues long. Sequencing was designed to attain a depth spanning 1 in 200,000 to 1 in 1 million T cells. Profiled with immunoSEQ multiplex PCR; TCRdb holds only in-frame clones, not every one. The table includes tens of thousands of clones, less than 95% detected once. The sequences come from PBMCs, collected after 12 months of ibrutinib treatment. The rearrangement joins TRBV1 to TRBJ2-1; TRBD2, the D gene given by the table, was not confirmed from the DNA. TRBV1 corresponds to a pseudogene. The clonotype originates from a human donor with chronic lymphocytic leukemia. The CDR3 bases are TGCACCAGCAGCCAGCCATTATCCGGGACTAGAGCCTACAATGAGCAGTTCTTC. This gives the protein CTSSQPLSGTRAYNEQFF.